One and the same sample provided the 21 T cell receptor beta chains below, sequenced in a study of CD8+ T cells in alopecia areata (dated by TCRdb to 2017 to 2018). The time point label, read with the paper, signifies: around 4 weeks on oral tofacitinib. What this sample's treatment or condition label stands for: oral pan-JAK inhibitor, 5-10 mg twice daily. The library was generated by the immunoSEQ multiplex PCR assay. To provide template for TCR sequencing, every sample had RNA extracted and reverse transcribed into cDNA. Held by TCRdb, this immuneACCESS table contains in-frame sequences only and omits some clones. Under half of the omission traces to an unresolved V gene where checked; the cause of the rest is unknown. Across this sample there are about 210,000 clones, with 50% to 75% seen only once. 4% to 4.5% of the sample goes to the ten largest clones. This material consisted of CD4+ T cells sorted from blood, taken at week 4, from a patient treated with tofacitinib. Receptor source: a human donor with alopecia areata.

V usage is TRBV5-1 and J usage is TRBJ1-1; D remains unclear. Germline values: CDR1 SGHRS, CDR2 YFSETQ. The CDR3 has 13 amino acids. The ends were cut back, 1 base at V and 4 bases at J, with 8 bases in the middle. In nucleotides, the CDR3 is TGCGCCAGCAGCTTGTCGGGGATCACTGAAGCTTTCTTT. Its translation is CASSLSGITEAFF.

This chain connects TRBV4-3 to TRBJ2-3; the D is unclear. V was pared by 4 bases and J by 5 bases, with 19 bases between. This CDR3 has 16 residues. Germline CDR1 and CDR2: LGHNA and YSLEER. The CDR3 DNA reads as TGCGCCAGCAGCCCCTACCCCAACCGCCCCGGAGATACGCAGTATTTT. Translation: CASSPYPNRPGDTQYF.

V usage is TRBV4-1 and J usage is TRBJ1-2, with D unresolved. CDR3 length equals 14 residues. V lost 1 base and J lost 4, with 10 bases in between. Germline V CDR1 and CDR2: MGHRA, YSYEKL. CDR3 DNA: TGCGCCAGCAGCCAAGGCATGCCTACCTATGGCTACACCTTC. Amino acid sequence: CASSQGMPTYGYTF.

V and J are TRBV7-2 and TRBJ2-7, with TRBD1 matching over 9 bases. With 5 bases clipped from V and 2 bases from J, the junction kept 4 bases outside the gene matches. The CDR3 covers 14 residues. Germline-derived CDR1 and CDR2 are SGHTA and FQGNSA. The CDR3 reads CASSVDRGPYEQYF. In nucleotides, the CDR3 is TGTGCCAGCAGCGTGGACAGGGGACCCTACGAGCAGTACTTC.

This clone appeared once. This sample also contains other DNA sequences that code for the same CDR3. The genes are TRBV30 and TRBJ2-5, with 7 nucleotides matching TRBD2. V lost 3 bases to trimming and J lost 5 bases; unmatched junction nucleotides: 9. CDR1 and CDR2 from the germline V gene are GTSNPN and SVGIG (reference sequence). This CDR3 has 14 amino acids. The CDR3 loop reads CAWSVGGSQETQYF. CDR3 coding DNA: TGTGCCTGGAGCGTGGGAGGGTCCCAGGAGACCCAGTACTTC.

V usage is TRBV27 and J usage is TRBJ1-6; D call uncertain. This CDR3 spans 15 amino acids. Looked up from germline, CDR1 is MNHEY and CDR2 is SMNVEV (reference sequence). The ends were cut back, 10 bases at V and 9 bases at J, with 22 bases in the middle. CDR3 in amino acids: CATKTSGIPGSPLHF. The CDR3 nucleotides read TGTGCCACCAAGACCTCCGGGATCCCGGGTTCACCCCTCCACTTT.

The rearrangement uses TRBV4-3 and TRBJ2-6, with TRBD1 as a possible D gene (5 bases). The germline gives CDR1 LGHNA, CDR2 YSLEER. The CDR3 consists of 15 residues. V lost 7 bases and J 2 bases, leaving 12 bases between the germline ends. The CDR3 DNA follows: TGCGCCAGCACCCGGAAGGGGACTGGGGCCAACGTCCTGACTTTC. This sequence encodes CASTRKGTGANVLTF.

J is TRBJ2-1 and V is TRBV4-2; TRBD1 matches at 9 bases. Germline-derived CDR1 and CDR2 are LGHNA and YNFKEQ. The length of the CDR3 is 15 residues. V was pared by 7 bases and J by 6 bases, with 10 bases of the junction left unmatched. CDR3 region: CASTRRQGVGNEQFF. The CDR3, as DNA: TGTGCCAGCACCCGTAGACAGGGGGTAGGCAATGAGCAGTTCTTC.

CDR3: CSVREGMRTEAFF. DNA of the CDR3: TGCAGCGTCCGTGAGGGGATGAGGACTGAAGCTTTCTTT. The chain recombines TRBV29-1 with TRBJ1-1, with a tentative D call TRBD1 (5 bases). CDR1 SQVTM and CDR2 ANQGSEA come from the germline V gene. This CDR3 region has 13 residues. The ends were cut back, 6 bases at V and 5 bases at J, with 16 bases in the middle.

The chain's CDR3 is CAISAVFSSLYGYTF. The CDR3 nucleotides read TGTGCCATCAGCGCGGTATTCTCCTCCCTCTATGGCTACACCTTC. The V call is TRBV10-3, the J call TRBJ1-2; D gene uncertain. The germline V gene encodes CDR1 ENHRY and CDR2 SYGVKD. Trimming cost V 6 bases and J 4 bases, with 18 bases left between them. The CDR3 covers 15 residues.

This clone was seen a few times. This chain uses TRBV29-1 with TRBJ1-2; D is uncertain. CDR3 length equals 11 residues. Germline loops: CDR1 SQVTM, CDR2 ANQGSEA. The V and J ends lost 4 bases and 3 bases respectively, with 6 bases between them. The CDR3 protein is CSVGEDYGYTF. As DNA, the CDR3 is TGCAGCGTTGGAGAAGACTATGGCTACACCTTC.

This rearrangement joins TRBV30 to TRBJ2-2, with 8 positions matching TRBD1. The ends lost 2 bases at V and 3 bases at J; junction bases unmatched: 5. The CDR3 is 15 amino acids. Per the germline V gene, CDR1 is GTSNPN and CDR2 is SVGIG (reference sequence). The CDR3: CAWSRQGHYTGELFF. The CDR3 DNA is TGTGCCTGGAGTCGACAGGGGCATTACACCGGGGAGCTGTTTTTT.

V usage is TRBV6-5 and J usage is TRBJ2-3; TRBD2 aligns across 8 bases. Germline CDR1 reads MNHEY; CDR2 reads SVGAGI. With 6 bases clipped from V and 14 bases from J, the junction kept 16 bases outside the gene matches. The CDR3 is 14 amino acids. The CDR3, as DNA: TGTGCCAGCAGACCTTCCAGCTTAGCGGGGCGGGGGTATTTT. It codes for CASRPSSLAGRGYF.

The V gene is TRBV6-5, the J gene TRBJ2-7; D may be TRBD2 (6 bases). Between the trimmed V and J ends, which lost 11 bases and 6 bases, there was a span of 14 bases. This CDR3 region has 11 residues. Germline V gene data show CDR1 as MNHEY and CDR2 as SVGAGI. The CDR3 here is CASWNGGEQYF. CDR3 bases: TGTGCCTCCTGGAACGGGGGCGAGCAGTACTTC.

This rearrangement joins TRBV6-5 to TRBJ1-5; D not resolved. Germline assignment: CDR1 MNHEY and CDR2 SVGAGI. V was pared by 0 bases and J by 0 bases, with 6 bases between. CDR3 size: 15 residues. Here the CDR3 DNA reads TGTGCCAGCAGTTACTCTTTCGGTAGCAATCAGCCCCAGCATTTT. The encoded protein is CASSYSFGSNQPQHF.

This chain links TRBV2 with TRBJ1-5; a weak D match, TRBD1 (6 bases). Deletions cut 6 bases from V and 2 bases from J, with 14 bases between. Germline V gene sequence: CDR1 SNHLY, CDR2 FYNNEI. This CDR3 is 15 amino acids long. The CDR3 DNA is TGTGCCAGCAGAGAGGGGGGGGAAGGCAATCAGCCCCAGCATTTT. Encoded protein: CASREGGEGNQPQHF.

CDR3 nucleotides: TGTGCCTGGGGTACAGGGACTAGCACAGATACGCAGTATTTT. As protein: CAWGTGTSTDTQYF. The V gene is TRBV30, the J gene TRBJ2-3; D could derive from TRBD1 or TRBD2 (6 bases each). The CDR3 runs to 14 residues. The V and J ends lost 5 bases and 0 bases respectively, with 12 bases between them. The germline gives CDR1 GTSNPN, CDR2 SVGIG (reference sequence).

This clone was recorded only once. The rearrangement uses TRBV4-2 and TRBJ2-5, with D perhaps matching TRBD1 or TRBD2 (5 bases each). Germline V lookup: CDR1 LGHNA, CDR2 YNFKEQ. V dropped 0 bases and J dropped 5 bases, with 16 bases sitting between them. The CDR3 consists of 16 residues. The CDR3 region is CASSQEGPGNFETQYF. DNA of the CDR3: TGTGCCAGCAGCCAAGAGGGGCCGGGGAATTTTGAGACCCAGTACTTC.

This chain uses TRBV11-2 with TRBJ2-3; 9 bases agree with TRBD2. In germline, CDR1 is SGHAT, CDR2 FQNNGV. This CDR3 has 17 residues. V lost 5 bases to trimming and J lost 4 bases; unmatched junction nucleotides: 13. Here the CDR3 reads CASSLRISGGRADTQYF. In nucleotides, the CDR3 is TGTGCCAGCAGCCTCCGAATTAGCGGGGGAAGGGCAGATACGCAGTATTTT.

V usage is TRBV29-1 and J usage is TRBJ2-3, with a tentative D call TRBD1 (6 bases). From germline, CDR1 is SQVTM and CDR2 ANQGSEA. Trimming pared 3 bases from V and 1 base from J, leaving 11 bases between. This CDR3 contains 14 residues. This CDR3 reads CSVDRQAGTDTQYF. The CDR3 region has the DNA TGCAGCGTTGATAGACAGGCCGGCACAGATACGCAGTATTTT.

The J gene is TRBJ1-2, the V gene TRBV29-1; 7 bases are a match to TRBD1. J was trimmed by 4 bases and V by 3 bases; bases with no gene match: 5. CDR1 is SQVTM, CDR2 ANQGSEA, per germline. The CDR3 sequence is 13 residues long. The CDR3 sequence: CSVDTDRAYGYTF. The CDR3, as DNA: TGCAGCGTTGACACTGACAGGGCCTATGGCTACACCTTC.